The 15 T cell receptor beta chains below all came from one sample that was sequenced in a study of blood T cell repertoires in COVID-19. The method was immunoSEQ multiplex PCR; TCRdb's version includes in-frame clones alone and lacks a portion of them. The table shows around 62,000 clones, with roughly 88% occurring only once. Sequenced input: peripheral blood. The source of these receptors is a woman aged 55-70 years with acute or convalescent COVID-19.

This clone was observed once. This rearrangement joins TRBV3-1 (or the pseudogene TRBV3-2) to TRBJ2-3, with D tentatively TRBD1 (5 bases). Germline assignment: CDR1 LGHDT and CDR2 YNNKEL (reference sequence). CDR3 length equals 14 residues. V was trimmed by 4 bases and J by 0 bases, leaving 8 bases between them. CDR3: CASSPDKSTDTQYF. The CDR3, as DNA: TGTGCCAGCAGCCCGGACAAAAGCACAGATACGCAGTATTTT.

The chain joins TRBV5-1 to TRBJ2-2; TRBD1 matches 9 bases. The CDR3 has 16 amino acids. CDR1 is SGHRS and CDR2 is YFSETQ in the germline V gene. Unmatched junction bases numbered 3, after V lost 0 bases and J lost 3 bases. Here the CDR3 DNA reads TGCGCCAGCAGCTTGGTTGGACAGGGGTACACCGGGGAGCTGTTTTTT. Its protein is CASSLVGQGYTGELFF.

This clone was counted a few times. This sequence joins TRBV5-4 and TRBJ1-2; D gene unclear. There are 15 residues in the CDR3. CDR1 and CDR2 (germline): SGHNT, YYREEE (reference sequence). Between the trimmed V and J ends, which lost 0 bases and 4 bases, there was a span of 13 bases. The CDR3 DNA sequence: TGTGCCAGCAGCTTGGCGGGATTTTTTCTCTATGGCTACACCTTC. This gives the protein CASSLAGFFLYGYTF.

The CDR3 spells CASRPDSYGYTF. CDR3 nucleotide sequence: TGTGCCAGCAGACCTGACAGCTATGGCTACACCTTC. The V gene is TRBV6-2 or TRBV6-3, the J gene TRBJ1-2; maybe TRBD1 (5 bases). Trimming removed 6 bases at V and 4 bases at J, with 9 bases between. This CDR3 region has 12 residues. Germline V lookup: CDR1 MNHEY, CDR2 SVGEGT.

The gene calls are TRBV6-5 and TRBJ1-1; D is unclear. Trimming pared 0 bases from V and 4 bases from J, leaving 6 bases between. The germline CDR1 and CDR2 sequences are MNHEY and SVGAGI. The CDR3 sequence is 13 residues long. The CDR3 reads CASSYSKLTEAFF. In DNA, the CDR3 is TGTGCCAGCAGTTACTCGAAACTCACTGAAGCTTTCTTT.

V usage is TRBV24-1 and J usage is TRBJ1-3, with D unclear. Between the trimmed V and J ends, which lost 4 bases and 3 bases, there was a span of 6 bases. Per the germline V gene, CDR1 is KGHDR and CDR2 is SFDVKD. The CDR3 extends over 13 amino acids. The CDR3 sequence is CATSEPGGNTIYF. CDR3 coding DNA: TGTGCCACCAGTGAGCCCGGTGGAAACACCATATATTTT.

The chain has TRBV19 and TRBJ1-2, with 7 bases matching TRBD1. Germline V gene lookup returns CDR1 LNHDA and CDR2 SQIVND (reference sequence). The CDR3 has 16 amino acids. The V gene end was trimmed by 6 bases and the J gene end by 4 bases; junction bases not matched to a gene: 14. CDR3 DNA: TGTGCCAGTAGCAACGACCGGGACAGAAGAACCTATGGCTACACCTTC. Its protein is CASSNDRDRRTYGYTF.

The chain employs TRBV5-1 and TRBJ2-7; TRBD1 matches at 9 bases. The V segment lost 3 bases and the J segment 3 bases; nucleotides outside the gene matches: 1. Germline V gene sequence: CDR1 SGHRS, CDR2 YFSETQ. There are 13 residues in the CDR3. The CDR3 is CASSWGQGYEQYV. The CDR3, as DNA: TGCGCCAGCAGCTGGGGACAGGGCTACGAGCAGTACGTC.

V is TRBV18 and J is TRBJ2-4; 7 nucleotides agree with TRBD1. Germline V gene data show CDR1 as KGHSH and CDR2 as LQKENI. V trimming: 6 bases; J trimming: 7 bases; junction bases outside the gene matches: 12. The CDR3 length is 15 residues. The CDR3 sequence: CASSPTGAPGNIQYF. The DNA for the CDR3 is TGTGCCAGCTCGCCCACAGGGGCTCCTGGGAACATTCAGTACTTC.

V usage is TRBV7-2 and J usage is TRBJ1-5; 7 bases are a match to TRBD1. V shed 9 bases, J shed 3 bases, and the junction held 11 bases outside the gene matches. This CDR3 spans 15 amino acids. Germline V gene data show CDR1 as SGHTA and CDR2 as FQGNSA. CDR3 region: CASSRDRGYNQPQHF. CDR3 nucleotides: TGTGCCAGTTCACGGGACAGAGGGTACAATCAGCCCCAGCATTTT.

The chain is built from TRBV27 and TRBJ2-5, with a tentative D call TRBD1 (5 bases). This CDR3 comprises 14 residues. V was pared by 4 bases and J by 4 bases, with 13 bases between. Looked up from germline, CDR1 is MNHEY and CDR2 is SMNVEV (reference sequence). In DNA form, the CDR3 reads TGTGCCAGCAGTTCGTGGACACCCGGAGAGACCCAGTACTTC. It encodes CASSSWTPGETQYF.

This clone was found once. The CDR3 nucleotides are TGTGCCAGCTCACCGCTACCGGGACAGGGTAATCTATTCTATGGCTACACCTTC. It is translated as CASSPLPGQGNLFYGYTF. The chain is built from TRBV18 and TRBJ1-2, with 9 positions matching TRBD1. Germline V lookup: CDR1 KGHSH, CDR2 LQKENI. Trimming removed 3 bases from V and 4 bases from J; junction bases left unmatched: 15. The CDR3 contains 18 residues.

The chain couples TRBV5-1 to TRBJ1-4; D possibly corresponds to TRBD1 (5 bases). The germline V gene encodes CDR1 SGHRS and CDR2 YFSETQ. This CDR3 has 15 residues. Between the trimmed V and J ends, which lost 3 bases and 0 bases, there was a span of 9 bases. The CDR3 nucleotides read TGCGCCAGCAGCTGGGGGGATGCAACTAATGAAAAACTGTTTTTT. Encoded protein: CASSWGDATNEKLFF.

The chain links TRBV4-2 to TRBJ2-2, with TRBD2 as a possible D gene (5 bases). This CDR3 has 18 residues. Germline V gene lookup returns CDR1 LGHNA and CDR2 YNFKEQ. Trimming shortened V by 0 bases and J by 3 bases, and 17 bases separated the two germline ends. DNA of the CDR3: TGTGCCAGCAGCCAAGATCTGAGGGAAATAACCCACACCGGGGAGCTGTTTTTT. Protein product: CASSQDLREITHTGELFF.

The chain has TRBV28 and TRBJ1-2; tentatively, D is TRBD1 (5 bases). Trimming took 3 bases from V and 8 from J, leaving 7 bases between them. The V gene's germline CDR1 is MDHEN and CDR2 SYDVKM. This CDR3 region has 11 residues. Here the CDR3 DNA reads TGTGCCAGCAGTTTTCAGGGAGGCTACACCTTC. Its translation: CASSFQGGYTF.